This T cell receptor beta chain originates from a study of Graves' ophthalmopathy and Graves' hyperthyroidism. This clonotype was seen repeatedly, ten times or more. The antigen is undetermined. General study results and limits: The model's prediction of ophthalmopathy progression had approximately 67% sensitivity and approximately 77% specificity. Built on 13 signatures, a model told ophthalmopathy apart from stable hyperthyroidism with approximately 85% sensitivity and under 83% specificity.

V lost 1 base and J 4 bases, leaving 13 bases between the germline ends. CDR1 and CDR2 from the germline V gene are SGHVS and FQNEAQ. The CDR3 covers 15 residues. Using RNA transcripts, the TCR beta CDR3 regions were amplified. First-round RT-PCR with HTBI primers preceded a second-round multiplex PCR. TCRdb fed the multiplex PCR reads into MiXCR, producing one record per CDR3 protein. The sample has around 660,000 distinct CDR3 sequences; about 41% are singletons. Certain patients, namely those with other autoimmune diseases, uncontrolled infections, pregnancy or lactation, were excluded. As diagnostic evidence, clinical symptoms, serum thyroxine, TRAb, thyroid ultrasound and orbital computed tomography were relied upon.

The origin of this receptor is an adult man with Graves' ophthalmopathy. V and J are TRBV7-8 and TRBJ2-5; D gene unclear. Sample: peripheral blood. CDR3 sequence: CASSLVWTSGETQYF. The CDR3 nucleotides are TGTGCCAGCAGCTTAGTTTGGACCTCGGGAGAGACCCAGTACTTC.